These 19 T cell receptor beta chains were sequenced from one sample in a study of shared clonotypes between healthy human individuals. Sequencing was performed with immunoSEQ multiplex PCR; in TCRdb, only in-frame clones are kept and a portion is missing. The repertoire holds about 600,000 clones, with around 76% as singletons. Sequenced input: PBMCs. The receptors originated from a woman between 40 and 50 years old in good health. Some clones in this sample may be carry-over from other donors' samples.

This rearrangement joins TRBV30 to TRBJ2-1; TRBD2 aligns across 10 bases. This CDR3 has 14 residues. Looked up from germline, CDR1 is GTSNPN and CDR2 is SVGIG (reference sequence). V trimming: 2 bases; J trimming: 5 bases; junction bases outside the gene matches: 3. The CDR3 DNA reads as TGTGCCTGGAGTTCGCTAGCGGGGGACAATGAGCAGTTCTTC. Translation: CAWSSLAGDNEQFF. The entire variable domain, with the rest obtained from reference TRBV30 and TRBJ2-1, is as follows: SQTIHQWPATLVQPVGSPLSLECTVEGTSNPNLYWYRQAAGRGLQLLFYSVGIGQISSEVPQNLSASRPQDRQFILSSKKLLLSDSGFYLCAWSSLAGDNEQFFGPGTRLTVL.

Concerning this clone: Other DNA sequences in this sample translate to the same CDR3. The chain links TRBV5-1 to TRBJ2-3; 7 bases agree with TRBD2. This CDR3 has 16 amino acids. The V gene's germline CDR1 is SGHRS and CDR2 YFSETQ. J gave up 0 bases and V 4 bases, and 8 bases lay outside the gene matches. Written as DNA, the CDR3 is TGCGCCAGCAGCCCACGGCTAGCGGAGAGCACAGATACGCAGTATTTT. Residues: CASSPRLAESTDTQYF.

This clone was counted once. The chain is built from TRBV12-2 and TRBJ2-1; no DNA check was done on the table's D call, TRBD2. TRBV12-2 is a known pseudogene. The CDR3 sequence is 15 residues long. The CDR3 sequence is CASRPKKEGRGEQFF. In nucleotides, the CDR3 is TGTGCAAGTCGTCCGAAAAAGGAGGGCCGGGGTGAGCAGTTCTTC.

J is TRBJ2-6 and V is TRBV5-1, with TRBD1 matching 9 bases. This CDR3 contains 19 residues. Germline CDR1 is SGHRS and CDR2 is YFSETQ. The V gene end was trimmed by 4 bases and the J gene end by 1 base; junction bases not matched to a gene: 12. CDR3 DNA sequence: TGCGCCAGCAGCGTTACCGGGACAGGGTTACAATCTGGGGCCAACGTCCTGACTTTC. As protein: CASSVTGTGLQSGANVLTF. The whole variable domain, remainder taken from reference TRBV5-1 and TRBJ2-6, is KAGVTQTPRYLIKTRGQQVTLSCSPISGHRSVSWYQQTPGQGLQFLFEYFSETQRNKGNFPGRFSGRQFSNSRSEMNVSTLELGDSALYLCASSVTGTGLQSGANVLTFGAGSRLTVL.

V usage is TRBV28 and J usage is TRBJ2-3; possible D gene TRBD2, 6 bases. The CDR3 contains 15 residues. The V end was cut by 2 bases, the J end by 4 bases, with 13 bases between. Germline-derived CDR1 and CDR2 are MDHEN and SYDVKM. For the CDR3, the DNA is TGTGCCAGCAGTTTACCTCGGAGGGGCGCAGATACGCAGTATTTT. Translating gives CASSLPRRGADTQYF.

The chain is built from TRBV28 and TRBJ2-3; maybe TRBD1 (5 bases). The V gene's germline CDR1 is MDHEN and CDR2 SYDVKM. CDR3 length: 12 amino acids. V lost 7 bases and J 9 bases, leaving 14 bases between the germline ends. CDR3 DNA sequence: TGTGCCAGCATGGACACCACGGGCACGCAGTATTTT. Its protein is CASMDTTGTQYF.

V and J are TRBV11-2 and TRBJ2-1; 7 bases align to TRBD2. Germline trimming cut 8 bases from V and 6 bases from J; bases unmatched to any gene: 19. Germline V CDR1 and CDR2: SGHAT, FQNNGV. The CDR3 totals 17 residues. The CDR3 DNA reads TGTGCCAGCTCGGGGAGGGGAGGGATACGGGCTAGCAATGAGCAGTTCTTC. It is translated as CASSGRGGIRASNEQFF.

This clone was seen a handful of times. The same CDR3 also results from other DNA sequences found in this sample. The J gene is TRBJ2-5, the V gene TRBV9; D remains ambiguous. CDR1 SGDLS and CDR2 YYNGEE come from the germline V gene. The CDR3 runs 14 residues. V lost 0 bases and J lost 2, with 8 bases in between. DNA for the CDR3: TGTGCCAGCAGCGTAGCCGGCAGTCAAGAGACCCAGTACTTC. Its protein product is CASSVAGSQETQYF.

This chain connects TRBV7-2 to TRBJ1-5; D not resolved. CDR1 is SGHTA and CDR2 is FQGNSA in the germline V gene. Trimming took off 5 bases at V and 3 bases at J, with 11 bases between the two ends. The CDR3 totals 14 residues. The CDR3 region has the DNA TGTGCCAGCAGCCAGGACGGATCCAATCAGCCCCAGCATTTT. Protein sequence: CASSQDGSNQPQHF.

The genes are TRBV7-3 and TRBJ2-7; D possibly corresponds to TRBD2 (6 bases). In germline, CDR1 is SGHTA, CDR2 FQGTGA. This CDR3 has 15 amino acids. The V end lost 1 base, the J end lost 7 bases, and 17 bases lay between the germline ends. CDR3 bases: TGTGCCAGCAGCTTAAGCGGGACTCTCTCGAGGGAGCAGTACTTC. It yields the protein CASSLSGTLSREQYF.

The V gene is TRBV2, the J gene TRBJ2-3, with D uncertain. Between the trimmed V and J ends, which lost 1 base and 7 bases, there was a span of 9 bases. The CDR3 totals 13 residues. CDR1 and CDR2 from the germline V gene are SNHLY and FYNNEI. CDR3 in DNA: TGTGCCAGCAGTGAAGAGGTCCCACATACGCAGTATTTT. Translated, it gives CASSEEVPHTQYF. Drawing the rest from reference TRBV2 and TRBJ2-3, the complete variable domain is EPEVTQTPSHQVTQMGQEVILRCVPISNHLYFYWYRQILGQKVEFLVSFYNNEISEKSEIFDDQFSVERPDGSNFTLKIRSTKLEDSAMYFCASSEEVPHTQYFGPGTRLTVL.

The CDR3 sequence is CASNRGRSNQPQHF. The CDR3 nucleotides read TGTGCCAGTAATCGGGGGCGTAGCAATCAGCCCCAGCATTTT. The J gene is TRBJ1-5, the V gene TRBV19, with D perhaps matching TRBD1 (6 bases). CDR1 and CDR2 (germline): LNHDA, SQIVND (reference sequence). The V end lost 7 bases, the J end lost 0 bases, and 10 bases lay between the germline ends. The CDR3 covers 14 residues.

This CDR3 is CASNWADTQYF. The CDR3 bases are TGTGCCAGCAACTGGGCAGATACGCAGTATTTT. The chain employs TRBV28 and TRBJ2-3; D ambiguous. Trimming shortened V by 7 bases and J by 4 bases, and 6 bases separated the two germline ends. The CDR3 contains 11 residues. Germline values: CDR1 MDHEN, CDR2 SYDVKM.

In this sample, this clone turned up a few times. The V call is TRBV4-1, the J call TRBJ2-5, with 14 bases lining up with TRBD2. The end of the DNA is better explained by TRBJ2-7, so the J call may be wrong. Germline assignment: CDR1 MGHRA and CDR2 YSYEKL. CDR3 length: 16 amino acids. CDR3 DNA: TGCGCCAGCAGCCAGGGGACTAGCGGGAGCTTTTACGAGCAGTACTTC. This gives the protein CASSQGTSGSFYEQYF.

The chain combines TRBV10-1 with TRBJ2-1, with TRBD1 identical over 7 bases. The CDR3 runs 14 residues. The V and J ends lost 6 bases and 8 bases, in that order; junction bases with no gene match: 10. Germline V CDR1 and CDR2: WNHNN, SYGVQD (reference sequence). The CDR3 sequence: CASSDSQGWDEQFF. In nucleotides, the CDR3 is TGCGCCAGCAGCGATTCACAGGGGTGGGATGAGCAGTTCTTC.

This clone was recorded a few times. The chain is built from TRBV23-1 and TRBJ1-5; no reliable D call. TRBV23-1 is an ORF, with its function uncertain. The CDR3 has 18 amino acids. V lost 0 bases and J 0 bases, leaving 15 bases between the germline ends. CDR3 sequence reads: CASSQSLGNFGSNQPQHF. As DNA, the CDR3 is TGCGCCAGCAGTCAATCGCTGGGAAATTTTGGTAGCAATCAGCCCCAGCATTTT.

V and J are TRBV29-1 and TRBJ1-2; TRBD1 matches at 8 bases. The J segment lost 8 bases and the V segment lost 6 bases, leaving 11 bases of the junction unmatched. Germline V lookup: CDR1 SQVTM, CDR2 ANQGSEA. This CDR3 comprises 13 residues. The CDR3 reads CSVDKQGVKGYTF. The CDR3 coding sequence is TGCAGCGTAGATAAACAGGGGGTGAAAGGCTACACCTTC.

The chain links TRBV30 to TRBJ2-2, with 7 bases identical to TRBD1. V shed 0 bases and J 3 bases; nucleotides not matched to a gene: 4. The CDR3 spans 15 residues. CDR1 and CDR2 from the germline V gene are GTSNPN and SVGIG (reference sequence). In DNA, the CDR3 is TGTGCCTGGAGTGTCTACGGGACAGACACCGGGGAGCTGTTTTTT. Encoded protein: CAWSVYGTDTGELFF.

This rearrangement joins TRBV6-1 to TRBJ1-5; tentatively, D is TRBD1 (6 bases). CDR1 is MNHNS, CDR2 SASEGT, per germline. The CDR3 is 15 amino acids. Trimming stripped 7 bases from V and 6 bases from J, with 19 bases between. The CDR3 here is CASTRHVQGGQPQHF. CDR3 in DNA: TGTGCCAGCACTCGACACGTACAAGGGGGTCAGCCCCAGCATTTT.